The present entry profiles one T cell receptor beta chain with its context. As yet, its antigen is unknown. CDR1 is SNHLY, CDR2 FYNNEI, per germline. CDR3 size: 18 residues. With V trimmed by 5 bases and J by 3 bases, 13 bases remained unmatched. The record originates from a study of cytomegalovirus exposure and HLA in healthy donors. Study conclusions and caveats: An observed cluster of highly shared sequence variants was recorded as a likely sequencing artifact. The Asian-associated ancestry cluster reportedly had fewer N-insertions than the approximately 650-donor mean in a later analysis.

The PCR used 60 Vbeta and 13 Jbeta primers. Per the study methods: Around 11 million of 65 million to 95 million unique TCR beta chains were shared, per a later count. Measured with immunoSEQ multiplex PCR; TCRdb has only the in-frame clones, and not every one. Clonal size and the V and J genes are those of that table, whereas D and trimming came from the DNA. The sample has about 170,000 clones, roughly 72% seen once. The receptor's source is a woman in her twenties or thirties in good health and CMV-seropositive. What was sequenced was PBMCs. The chain combines TRBV2 with TRBJ1-5, with 10 bases aligning to TRBD1. The CDR3 DNA follows: TGTGCCAGCAGTATAGAGGGACAGGGGAACGGAGACAATCAGCCCCAGCATTTT. Translation gives CASSIEGQGNGDNQPQHF.